A single sample is the source of the 26 T cell receptor beta chains below, sequenced in a study of T cells in Graves' hyperthyroidism and ophthalmopathy. RNA transcripts gave rise to amplified TCR beta CDR3 regions. First-round RT-PCR targeting the TCR CDR3 was performed with the HTBI primer set. A single record per CDR3 protein comes from TCRdb applying MiXCR to the multiplex PCR reads. The sample gives around 350,000 distinct CDR3 sequences, more than 15% of which show up once; about a quarter is in the top ten. The sample was blood. Every receptor here comes from a woman younger than 35 with Graves' hyperthyroidism that later progressed to Graves' ophthalmopathy.

V gene TRBV29-1 combines with J gene TRBJ2-3; possibly TRBD1 or TRBD2 for D (5 bases each). The CDR3 consists of 14 residues. Trimming pared 3 bases from V and 2 bases from J, leaving 12 bases between. Germline V CDR1 and CDR2: SQVTM, ANQGSEA. CDR3 region: CSVDPPGTTDTQYF. DNA for the CDR3: TGCAGCGTTGACCCGCCAGGGACCACAGATACGCAGTATTTT.

This clonotype was counted only a few times. The CDR3 DNA sequence: TGTGCCAGCAGCGGAGCTGGGGGAACTGAAGCTTTCTTT. It encodes CASSGAGGTEAFF. This chain connects TRBV6-1 to TRBJ1-1, with D possibly TRBD1 on 5 matching bases. Trimming cost V 6 bases and J 5 bases, with 13 bases left between them. This CDR3 comprises 13 residues. The germline V gene has CDR1 MNHNS and CDR2 SASEGT.

This clonotype was counted at least ten times. V usage is TRBV2 and J usage is TRBJ2-1, with 9 bases fitting TRBD2. Trimming at V came to 4 bases and at J to 7 bases, leaving 8 bases not matched to a gene. Germline V gene data show CDR1 as SNHLY and CDR2 as FYNNEI. This CDR3 contains 15 residues. The chain's CDR3 is CASSGGLAGNNEQFF. For the CDR3, the DNA is TGTGCCAGCAGTGGCGGGCTAGCGGGAAATAATGAGCAGTTCTTC.

This rearrangement joins TRBV5-1 to TRBJ2-2, with 7 bases that match TRBD2. J lost 5 bases, V lost 4 bases, and 17 bases had no gene match. The germline V gene encodes CDR1 SGHRS and CDR2 YFSETQ. The CDR3 covers 18 residues. The CDR3 is CASSPKTSVPLGTGELFF. CDR3 in DNA: TGCGCCAGCAGCCCAAAAACTAGCGTGCCTTTGGGAACCGGGGAGCTGTTTTTT.

The count of this clonotype is one. The CDR3 here is CASRGLAGIYNEQFF. The DNA of the CDR3 is TGTGCCAGCAGGGGACTAGCGGGTATATACAATGAGCAGTTCTTC. The chain links TRBV6-1 to TRBJ2-1, with 12 bases that match TRBD2. The CDR3 sequence is 15 residues long. V shed 6 bases and J 4 bases; nucleotides not matched to a gene: 4. The germline gives CDR1 MNHNS, CDR2 SASEGT.

This chain connects TRBV7-9 to TRBJ2-7, with 10 bases matching TRBD2. Trimming took 5 bases from V and 0 from J; bases not matched to a gene: 7. The CDR3 has 16 residues. From germline, CDR1 is SEHNR and CDR2 FQNEAQ (reference sequence). Written as DNA, the CDR3 is TGTGCCAGCAGCAAACTTCTAGCGGGGGACTCCTACGAGCAGTACTTC. Translating it yields CASSKLLAGDSYEQYF.

This clonotype was picked up many times. V gene TRBV6-1 combines with J gene TRBJ1-2; 10 bases align to TRBD1. V was clipped by 5 bases and J by 0 bases; unmatched bases: 15. CDR3 length: 19 residues. CDR1 MNHNS and CDR2 SASEGT come from the germline V gene. This CDR3 is CASSYAAITGQGTNYGYTF. CDR3 DNA: TGTGCCAGCAGTTACGCCGCGATTACGGGACAGGGGACTAACTATGGCTACACCTTC.

The sample holds many counts of this clonotype. The V gene is TRBV9, the J gene TRBJ2-1; the match to TRBD1 covers 8 bases. Germline assignment: CDR1 SGDLS and CDR2 YYNGEE. The junction had 10 bases not matched to a gene; V was cut back by 4 bases and J by 4 bases. The CDR3 contains 16 residues. CDR3 in amino acids: CASSHKQGVSYNEQFF. CDR3 bases: TGTGCCAGCAGCCATAAACAGGGGGTCAGTTACAATGAGCAGTTCTTC.

The sample holds many counts of this clonotype. V and J are TRBV5-1 and TRBJ1-1; TRBD1 matches at 10 bases. CDR3 length: 15 amino acids. V lost 3 bases and J lost 4; bases outside the gene matches: 6. Germline V gene lookup returns CDR1 SGHRS and CDR2 YFSETQ. CDR3 region: CASSSDRGPGTEAFF. The CDR3, as DNA: TGCGCCAGCAGCTCCGACAGGGGGCCGGGCACTGAAGCTTTCTTT. Full variable domain (outside the CDR3, taken from reference TRBV5-1 and TRBJ1-1): KAGVTQTPRYLIKTRGQQVTLSCSPISGHRSVSWYQQTPGQGLQFLFEYFSETQRNKGNFPGRFSGRQFSNSRSEMNVSTLELGDSALYLCASSSDRGPGTEAFFGQGTRLTVV.

This clonotype was detected many times. The DNA for the CDR3 is TGTGCCAGCATCAACAGGGGGCTCGTCTACGAGCAGTACTTC. The encoded protein is CASINRGLVYEQYF. The chain combines TRBV28 with TRBJ2-7; TRBD1 matches 9 bases. V gave up 7 bases and J gave up 3 bases; unmatched junction bases: 7. Germline V gene lookup returns CDR1 MDHEN and CDR2 SYDVKM. The CDR3 loop spans 14 amino acids.

In its sample, this clonotype was seen many times. The chain links TRBV11-2 to TRBJ2-5; weak D call: TRBD1 (6 bases). From germline, CDR1 is SGHAT and CDR2 FQNNGV. The V and J ends lost 5 bases and 3 bases respectively, with 7 bases between them. The CDR3 is made up of 12 amino acids. CDR3 DNA sequence: TGTGCCAGCAGCCGGACAGAAGAGACCCAGTACTTC. It translates to CASSRTEETQYF. The whole variable domain, filled in from reference TRBV11-2 and TRBJ2-5, reads EAGVAQSPRYKIIEKRQSVAFWCNPISGHATLYWYQQILGQGPKLLIQFQNNGVVDDSQLPKDRFSAERLKGVDSTLKIQPAKLEDSAVYLCASSRTEETQYFGPGTRLLVL.

The chain carries TRBV19 and TRBJ1-5; a possible D gene is TRBD1 (6 bases). Germline CDR1 and CDR2: LNHDA and SQIVND (reference sequence). Trimming removed 3 bases from V and 3 bases from J, with 15 bases in between. The CDR3 is 16 amino acids. The CDR3 loop reads CASSITEGQNNQPQHF. CDR3 sequence (DNA): TGTGCCAGTAGTATTACTGAGGGACAAAACAATCAGCCCCAGCATTTT.

This clonotype came up many times. The chain joins TRBV29-1 to TRBJ2-1; possibly TRBD1 for D (6 bases). CDR3 length equals 12 residues. The germline V and J ends were trimmed by 1 base and 11 bases, with 12 bases remaining between them. CDR1 is SQVTM, CDR2 ANQGSEA, per germline. The CDR3 coding sequence is TGCAGCGTTGAAGGGACAGTGGAACAGCAGTTCTTC. This encodes CSVEGTVEQQFF.

There are a few counts of this clonotype. V gene TRBV4-2 combines with J gene TRBJ2-2; 8 positions match TRBD2. V shed 0 bases and J 4 bases; nucleotides not matched to a gene: 7. Looked up from germline, CDR1 is LGHNA and CDR2 is YNFKEQ. CDR3 size: 17 residues. Here the CDR3 DNA reads TGTGCCAGCAGCCAAGAGTTTCGCACTAGCGGCACCGGGGAGCTGTTTTTT. Amino acids: CASSQEFRTSGTGELFF.

This clonotype was seen a few times. The gene calls are TRBV6-2 or TRBV6-3 and TRBJ2-7, with D unresolved. The length of the CDR3 is 12 residues. With 10 bases removed from V and 5 bases from J, the gap between germline ends came to 15 bases. Germline CDR1 reads MNHEY; CDR2 reads SVGEGT. CDR3 in DNA: TGTGCCACCAAGAGAGGAAGGAACGAGCAGTACTTC. Its protein is CATKRGRNEQYF.

Worth noting for this clonotype: The junction departs from the called germline gene at one end, perhaps through a read error. The J gene is TRBJ2-1, the V gene TRBV5-5; 10 nucleotides line up with TRBD2. The CDR3 consists of 15 residues. Germline assignment: CDR1 SGHKS and CDR2 YYEKEE (reference sequence). The CDR3 region is CASSLSGLALGEQCF. CDR3 sequence (DNA): TGTGCCAGCAGCTTGTCGGGACTAGCGCTGGGGGAGCAGTGCTTC.

In regard to this clonotype: This may be a read error: a much more frequent sequence differs by one nucleotide. The CDR3 loop reads CASSLDSGRTGELFF. CDR3 sequence (DNA): TGTGCCAGCAGCTTAGATTCCGGCAGGACCGGGGAGCTGTTTTTT. This rearrangement joins TRBV11-2 to TRBJ2-2; D is uncertain. Trimming removed 0 bases at V and 5 bases at J, with 10 bases between. The CDR3 spans 15 residues. In germline, CDR1 is SGHAT, CDR2 FQNNGV.

The rearrangement uses TRBV24-1 and TRBJ2-1, with D perhaps TRBD1 (6 bases). Germline CDR1 is KGHDR and CDR2 is SFDVKD. The CDR3 runs 15 residues. Between the trimmed V and J ends, which lost 4 bases and 2 bases, there was a span of 11 bases. For the CDR3, the DNA is TGTGCCACCAGTGAAGGACAGCCAACCTACAATGAGCAGTTCTTC. This translates into CATSEGQPTYNEQFF.

The table lists this clonotype with a count of one. A much larger clone lies one base from this, so it may be a read error. The rearrangement joins TRBV24-1 to TRBJ1-1; D is unclear. Germline lookup yields CDR1 KGHDR and CDR2 SFDVKD. This CDR3 has 11 amino acids. DNA for the CDR3: TGTGCCACCGCCACCAGCACTAAAGCTTTCTTT. It is translated as CATATSTKAFF.

The chain has TRBV3-1 and TRBJ2-2, with 10 bases aligning to TRBD1. This CDR3 is built from 17 residues. Trimming removed 3 bases from V and 11 bases from J; junction bases left unmatched: 15. Per germline, CDR1 LGHDT and CDR2 YNNKEL (reference sequence). The CDR3 region is CASSQPRQGAQGDELFF. CDR3 bases: TGTGCCAGCAGCCAGCCTCGACAGGGGGCGCAAGGGGATGAGCTGTTTTTT.

Many counts were recorded for this clonotype. The genes are TRBV6-6 and TRBJ1-2; 8 nucleotides match TRBD1. Germline V lookup: CDR1 MNHNY, CDR2 SVGAGI (reference sequence). This CDR3 is 16 amino acids long. The ends lost 0 bases at V and 4 bases at J; junction bases unmatched: 7. CDR3 nucleotide sequence: TGTGCCAGCAGTTACTCGTCTTCAGGGGGCTCCTATGGCTACACCTTC. Protein sequence: CASSYSSSGGSYGYTF.

This clonotype was seen at least ten times. The genes are TRBV11-2 and TRBJ2-5; D gene unclear. The CDR3 runs 15 residues. CDR1 and CDR2 (germline): SGHAT, FQNNGV. The V and J ends lost 1 base and 4 bases respectively, with 13 bases between them. The CDR3: CASSLAAKAGETQYF. The DNA for the CDR3 is TGTGCCAGCAGCTTAGCAGCGAAGGCCGGAGAGACCCAGTACTTC.

This clonotype was observed at least ten times. The V gene is TRBV29-1, the J gene TRBJ2-1; D not resolved. The CDR3 sequence is 15 residues long. V was clipped by 7 bases and J by 6 bases, with 22 bases between them. CDR1 and CDR2 (germline): SQVTM, ANQGSEA. CDR3 loop: CSAPVGTVRINEQFF. DNA for the CDR3: TGCAGCGCCCCTGTCGGCACGGTGCGGATCAATGAGCAGTTCTTC.

The table lists this clonotype with many counts. The chain uses TRBV11-3 and TRBJ2-2; D is ambiguous. Germline CDR1 is SGHNT and CDR2 is YENEEA. V lost 6 bases to trimming and J lost 3 bases, with 5 bases between them. The length of the CDR3 is 12 residues. CDR3 DNA: TGTGCCAGCAGTCCCTACACCGGGGAGCTGTTTTTT. Protein sequence: CASSPYTGELFF.

The J gene is TRBJ2-7, the V gene TRBV28; maybe TRBD1 (5 bases). Germline assignment: CDR1 MDHEN and CDR2 SYDVKM. V shed 6 bases and J shed 3 bases, with 15 bases lying between them. CDR3 length equals 14 residues. CDR3 bases: TGTGCCAGCAGGTTAGACAGAACGGTCTACGAGCAGTACTTC. Protein sequence: CASRLDRTVYEQYF.

This clonotype was detected many times. The chain joins TRBV7-2 to TRBJ1-5; tentative D call: TRBD1 (5 bases). The V and J ends lost 0 bases and 2 bases respectively, with 14 bases between them. CDR1 and CDR2 from the germline V gene are SGHTA and FQGNSA. The CDR3 extends over 17 amino acids. The CDR3 coding sequence is TGTGCCAGCAGCTTAGCGGCCGAGGGGATGGGCAATCAGCCCCAGCATTTT. It is translated as CASSLAAEGMGNQPQHF.